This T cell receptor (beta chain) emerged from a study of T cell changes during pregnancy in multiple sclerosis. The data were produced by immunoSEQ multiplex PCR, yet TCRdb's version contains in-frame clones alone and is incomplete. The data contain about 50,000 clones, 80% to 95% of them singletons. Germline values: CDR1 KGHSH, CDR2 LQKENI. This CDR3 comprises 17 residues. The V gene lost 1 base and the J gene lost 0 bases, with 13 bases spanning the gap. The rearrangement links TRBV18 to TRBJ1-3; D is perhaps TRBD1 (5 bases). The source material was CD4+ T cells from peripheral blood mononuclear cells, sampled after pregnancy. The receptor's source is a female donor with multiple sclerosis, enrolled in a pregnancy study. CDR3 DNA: TGTGCCAGCTCACCACGGCCCGGGGGAGGCTCTGGAAACACCATATATTTT. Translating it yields CASSPRPGGGSGNTIYF.